A selection of T cell receptor beta chains follows, all from one sample in a study of T-cell reconstitution after alpha-beta-depleted transplantation in children. One entry per CDR3 protein results from TCRdb running MiXCR on the PCR reads. Among approximately 93,000 distinct CDR3 sequences listed, approximately 9.2% were seen once. The source material was PBMCs from the stem cell graft donor, sampled from the stem cell graft. The source is a human donor who donated a stem cell graft to a child with congenital amegakaryocytic thrombocytopenia. The CDR3 runs from the conserved cysteine through the conserved F or W. Fields, in order: J gene, V gene, CDR3 protein.

j_call: TRBJ1-1; v_call: TRBV3-1; cdr3_aa: CASSQVTGKAFF
j_call: TRBJ2-3; v_call: TRBV12-3/TRBV12-4; cdr3_aa: CASSPGASGGIADTQYF
j_call: TRBJ2-7; v_call: TRBV5-1; cdr3_aa: CASSSLADSSYEQYF
j_call: TRBJ2-7; v_call: TRBV20-1; cdr3_aa: CSASPPGGNSEQYF
j_call: TRBJ2-2; v_call: TRBV5-5; cdr3_aa: CASSFNIQGWAGELFF
j_call: TRBJ2-2; v_call: TRBV5-5; cdr3_aa: CAISPGVTGELFF
j_call: TRBJ2-5; v_call: TRBV5-1; cdr3_aa: CASSFGTRAGQETQYF
j_call: TRBJ2-7; v_call: TRBV28; cdr3_aa: CASLSPGSYEQYF
j_call: TRBJ2-5; v_call: TRBV3-1; cdr3_aa: CASSQPADGETQYF
j_call: TRBJ2-7; v_call: TRBV15; cdr3_aa: CATSRASNSYEQYF
j_call: TRBJ1-6; v_call: TRBV20-1; cdr3_aa: CSARGPGTYNSPLHF
j_call: TRBJ1-2; v_call: TRBV3-1; cdr3_aa: CASTQEGYDYGYTF
j_call: TRBJ1-1; v_call: TRBV6-5; cdr3_aa: CASRGGHRATEAFF
j_call: TRBJ2-7; v_call: TRBV28; cdr3_aa: CASKGNTLYEQYF
j_call: TRBJ2-3; v_call: TRBV20-1; cdr3_aa: CSAPPLGHTDTQYF
j_call: TRBJ2-1; v_call: TRBV4-1; cdr3_aa: CASSQDLGAGYYNEQFF
j_call: TRBJ1-6; v_call: TRBV2; cdr3_aa: CASAQAGGSSYNSPLHF
j_call: TRBJ2-5; v_call: TRBV20-1; cdr3_aa: CSARDRDSQETQYF
j_call: TRBJ2-3; v_call: TRBV5-1; cdr3_aa: CASSLGTSGRYGTDTQYF
j_call: TRBJ2-1; v_call: TRBV21-1; cdr3_aa: CASRKIQGPRGNEQFF
j_call: TRBJ2-3; v_call: TRBV5-1; cdr3_aa: CASSSEFGLASTDTQYF
j_call: TRBJ2-7; v_call: TRBV10-3; cdr3_aa: CAISLGQPYEQYF
j_call: TRBJ2-5; v_call: TRBV5-5; cdr3_aa: CASASPRGSPVETQYF
j_call: TRBJ2-5; v_call: TRBV20-1; cdr3_aa: CSARAPQTQYF
j_call: TRBJ2-5; v_call: TRBV28; cdr3_aa: CASSLIQETQYF
j_call: TRBJ1-5; v_call: TRBV5-5; cdr3_aa: CASSFSDSNQPQHF
j_call: TRBJ2-1; v_call: TRBV12-3/TRBV12-4; cdr3_aa: CASSLRGSVYNEQFF
j_call: TRBJ1-1; v_call: TRBV6-6; cdr3_aa: CASSPNPGTEAFF
j_call: TRBJ1-4; v_call: TRBV7-2; cdr3_aa: CASSLDPTNEKLFF
j_call: TRBJ2-4; v_call: TRBV5-1; cdr3_aa: CASSLGIGAKNIQYF
j_call: TRBJ1-4; v_call: TRBV7-6; cdr3_aa: CASSPRPPSVAEGKLFF
j_call: TRBJ1-3; v_call: TRBV6-6; cdr3_aa: CAIGWSSSTIYF
j_call: TRBJ1-1; v_call: TRBV7-2; cdr3_aa: CASSLAGGNTEAFF
j_call: TRBJ2-2; v_call: TRBV15; cdr3_aa: CATSRAPSGELFF
j_call: TRBJ2-3; v_call: TRBV28; cdr3_aa: CASSSRLAGSTDTQYF
j_call: TRBJ1-1; v_call: TRBV28; cdr3_aa: CATDITGSAEAFF
j_call: TRBJ1-1; v_call: TRBV7-2; cdr3_aa: CASSLGAGRKAFF
j_call: TRBJ1-6; v_call: TRBV6-1; cdr3_aa: CASSDNNRGRGGSPLHF
j_call: TRBJ2-3; v_call: TRBV5-1; cdr3_aa: CASSRRLAGGSTDTQYF
j_call: TRBJ1-2; v_call: TRBV20-1; cdr3_aa: CRAGTDYGYTF
j_call: TRBJ1-5; v_call: TRBV7-2; cdr3_aa: CASSSGGGSNQPQHF
j_call: TRBJ2-2; v_call: TRBV5-1; cdr3_aa: CASSPGTATGELFF
j_call: TRBJ2-2; v_call: TRBV11-2; cdr3_aa: CASSPIPLAGGLGGELFF
j_call: TRBJ2-2; v_call: TRBV27; cdr3_aa: CASTPHANTGELFF
j_call: TRBJ2-6; v_call: TRBV6-1; cdr3_aa: CASTRTGETGANGLTF
j_call: TRBJ2-2; v_call: TRBV2; cdr3_aa: CASSERSGGNTGELFF
j_call: TRBJ1-1; v_call: TRBV7-2; cdr3_aa: CASSLGGQGANTEAFF
j_call: TRBJ1-1; v_call: TRBV11-2; cdr3_aa: CASSLDLGGATEAFF
j_call: TRBJ2-5; v_call: TRBV9; cdr3_aa: CASSADSGKGTQYF
j_call: TRBJ2-3; v_call: TRBV20-1; cdr3_aa: CSARGPQGTDTQYF
j_call: TRBJ1-5; v_call: TRBV20-1; cdr3_aa: CSAREGIQPQHF
j_call: TRBJ2-5; v_call: TRBV7-6; cdr3_aa: CASSPSLLETQYF
j_call: TRBJ2-7; v_call: TRBV7-2; cdr3_aa: CASSLGGLVRSEQYF